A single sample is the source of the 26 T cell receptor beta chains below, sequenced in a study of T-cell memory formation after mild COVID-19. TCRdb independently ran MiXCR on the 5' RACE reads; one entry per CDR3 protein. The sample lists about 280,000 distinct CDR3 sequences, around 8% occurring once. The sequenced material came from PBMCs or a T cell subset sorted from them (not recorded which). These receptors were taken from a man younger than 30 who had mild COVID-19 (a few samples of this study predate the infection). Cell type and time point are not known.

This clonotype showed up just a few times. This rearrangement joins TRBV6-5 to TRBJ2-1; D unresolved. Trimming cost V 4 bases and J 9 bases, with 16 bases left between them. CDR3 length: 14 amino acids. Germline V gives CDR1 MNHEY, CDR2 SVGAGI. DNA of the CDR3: TGTGCCAGCAGTTCAATCCCGAGAGATCCTGAGCAGTTCTTC. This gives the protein CASSSIPRDPEQFF.

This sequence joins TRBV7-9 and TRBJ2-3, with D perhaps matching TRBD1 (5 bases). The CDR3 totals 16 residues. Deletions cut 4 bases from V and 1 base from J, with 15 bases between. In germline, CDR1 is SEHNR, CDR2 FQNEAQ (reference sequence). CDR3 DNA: TGTGCCAGCAGCTCGATAGTGGGGCCGGGCACAGATACGCAGTATTTT. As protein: CASSSIVGPGTDTQYF.

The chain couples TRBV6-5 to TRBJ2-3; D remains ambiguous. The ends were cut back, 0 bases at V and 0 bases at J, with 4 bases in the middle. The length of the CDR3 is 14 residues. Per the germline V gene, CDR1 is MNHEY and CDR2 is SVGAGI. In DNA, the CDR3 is TGTGCCAGCAGTTACTCGTACAGCACAGATACGCAGTATTTT. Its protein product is CASSYSYSTDTQYF.

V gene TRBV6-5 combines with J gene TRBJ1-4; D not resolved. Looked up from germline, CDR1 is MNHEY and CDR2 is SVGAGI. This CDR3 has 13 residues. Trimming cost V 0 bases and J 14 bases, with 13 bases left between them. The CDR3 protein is CASSYSGGAQLFF. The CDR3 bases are TGTGCCAGCAGTTACTCGGGAGGAGCCCAGCTGTTTTTT.

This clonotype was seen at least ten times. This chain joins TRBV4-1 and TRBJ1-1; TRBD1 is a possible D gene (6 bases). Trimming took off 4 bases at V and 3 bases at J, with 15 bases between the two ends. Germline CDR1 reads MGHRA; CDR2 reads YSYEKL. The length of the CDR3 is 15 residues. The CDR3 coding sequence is TGCGCCAGCAGCCCTACACCAGGGGAATACACTGAAGCTTTCTTT. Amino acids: CASSPTPGEYTEAFF.

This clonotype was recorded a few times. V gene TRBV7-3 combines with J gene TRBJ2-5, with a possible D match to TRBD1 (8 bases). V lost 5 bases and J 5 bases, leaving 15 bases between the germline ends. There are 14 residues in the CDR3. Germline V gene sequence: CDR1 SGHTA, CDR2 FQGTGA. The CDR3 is CASSPTGGGETQYF. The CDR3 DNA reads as TGTGCCAGCAGCCCAACAGGGGGAGGGGAGACCCAGTACTTC.

CDR3: CASAILEEQFF. The DNA of the CDR3 is TGTGCCAGCGCTATTTTGGAGGAGCAGTTCTTC. The rearrangement uses TRBV12-3 or TRBV12-4 and TRBJ2-1; D remains ambiguous. The length of the CDR3 is 11 residues. V dropped 8 bases and J dropped 10 bases, with 12 bases sitting between them.

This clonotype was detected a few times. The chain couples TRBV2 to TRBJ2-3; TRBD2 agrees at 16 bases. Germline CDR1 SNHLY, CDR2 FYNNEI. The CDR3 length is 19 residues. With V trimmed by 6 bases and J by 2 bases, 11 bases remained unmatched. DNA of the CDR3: TGTGCCAGCAGGAAGGGGACTAGCGGGGGGGTCAAATTCACAGATACGCAGTATTTT. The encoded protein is CASRKGTSGGVKFTDTQYF.

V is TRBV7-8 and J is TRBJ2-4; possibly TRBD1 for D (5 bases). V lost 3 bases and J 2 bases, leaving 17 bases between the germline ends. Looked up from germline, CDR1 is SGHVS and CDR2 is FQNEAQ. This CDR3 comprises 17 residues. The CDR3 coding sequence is TGTGCCAGCAGCTTGGGGCCCCTATCCGGGTCCAAAAACATTCAGTACTTC. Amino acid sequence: CASSLGPLSGSKNIQYF.

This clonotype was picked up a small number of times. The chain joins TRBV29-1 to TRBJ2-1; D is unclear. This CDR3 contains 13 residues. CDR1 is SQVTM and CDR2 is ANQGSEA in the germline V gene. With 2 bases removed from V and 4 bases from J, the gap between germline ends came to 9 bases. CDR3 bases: TGCAGCGTTGAATTGGAAACTTACAATGAGCAGTTCTTC. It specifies CSVELETYNEQFF.

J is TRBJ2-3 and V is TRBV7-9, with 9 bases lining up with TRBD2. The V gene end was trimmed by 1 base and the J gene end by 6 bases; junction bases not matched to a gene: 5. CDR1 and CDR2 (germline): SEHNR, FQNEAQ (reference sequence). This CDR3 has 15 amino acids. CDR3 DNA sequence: TGTGCCAGCAGCTTAGAAGGCGGGGGGGTCGATACGCAGTATTTT. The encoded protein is CASSLEGGGVDTQYF.

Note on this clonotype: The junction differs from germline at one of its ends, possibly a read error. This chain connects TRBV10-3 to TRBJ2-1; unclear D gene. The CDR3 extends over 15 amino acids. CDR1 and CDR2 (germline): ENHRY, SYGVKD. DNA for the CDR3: TGTGCCATCAGTGAATTACAGCCACCCTACGATGAGCAGTTCTTC. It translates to CAISELQPPYDEQFF.

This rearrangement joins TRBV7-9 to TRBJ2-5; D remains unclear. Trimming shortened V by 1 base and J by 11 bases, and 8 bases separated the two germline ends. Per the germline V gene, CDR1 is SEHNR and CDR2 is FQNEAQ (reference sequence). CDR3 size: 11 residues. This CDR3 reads CASSLEVPQYF. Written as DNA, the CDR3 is TGTGCCAGCAGCTTAGAAGTCCCACAGTACTTC.

The CDR3 reads CATTQDEETQYF. DNA of the CDR3: TGTGCCACTACCCAGGATGAAGAGACCCAGTACTTC. The rearrangement joins TRBV28 to TRBJ2-5; D is undetermined. The CDR3 is made up of 12 amino acids. Germline V gives CDR1 MDHEN, CDR2 SYDVKM. V was cut by 10 bases and J by 3 bases, with 12 bases left in between.

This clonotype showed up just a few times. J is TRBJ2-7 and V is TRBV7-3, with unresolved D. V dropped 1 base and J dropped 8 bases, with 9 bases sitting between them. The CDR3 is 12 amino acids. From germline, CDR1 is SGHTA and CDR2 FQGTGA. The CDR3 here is CASSLIVEKQYV. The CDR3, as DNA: TGTGCCAGCAGCTTAATAGTGGAGAAGCAGTACGTC.

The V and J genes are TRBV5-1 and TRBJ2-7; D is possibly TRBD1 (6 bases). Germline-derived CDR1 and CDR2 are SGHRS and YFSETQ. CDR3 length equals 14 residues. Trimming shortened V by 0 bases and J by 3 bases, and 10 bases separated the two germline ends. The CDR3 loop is CASSLVGDNYEQYF. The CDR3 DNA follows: TGCGCCAGCAGCTTGGTAGGGGACAACTACGAGCAGTACTTC.

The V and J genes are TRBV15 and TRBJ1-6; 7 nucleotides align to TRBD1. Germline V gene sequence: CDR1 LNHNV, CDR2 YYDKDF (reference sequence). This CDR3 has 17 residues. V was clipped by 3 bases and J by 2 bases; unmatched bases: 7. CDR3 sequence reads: CATSRGTGAAYNSPLHF. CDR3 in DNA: TGTGCCACCAGCAGGGGCACAGGGGCCGCCTATAATTCACCCCTCCACTTT.

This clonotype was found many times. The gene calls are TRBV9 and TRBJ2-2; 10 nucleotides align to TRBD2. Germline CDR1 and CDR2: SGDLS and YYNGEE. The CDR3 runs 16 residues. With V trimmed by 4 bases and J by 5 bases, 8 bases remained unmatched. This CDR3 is CASSLSGGARTGELFF. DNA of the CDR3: TGTGCCAGCAGCCTAAGCGGGGGGGCCCGAACCGGGGAGCTGTTTTTT.

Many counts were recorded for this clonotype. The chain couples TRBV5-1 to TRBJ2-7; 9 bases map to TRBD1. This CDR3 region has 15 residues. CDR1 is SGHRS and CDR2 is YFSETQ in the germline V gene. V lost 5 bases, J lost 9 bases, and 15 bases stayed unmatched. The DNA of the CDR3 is TGCGCCAGCAGGCCTACAGGGGGCGAGGTAAATTCGCAGTACTTC. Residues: CASRPTGGEVNSQYF.

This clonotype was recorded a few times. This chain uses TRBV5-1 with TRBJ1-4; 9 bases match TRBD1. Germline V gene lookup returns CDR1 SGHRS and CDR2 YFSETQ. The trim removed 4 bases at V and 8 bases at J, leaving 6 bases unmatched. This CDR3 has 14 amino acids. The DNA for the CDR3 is TGCGCCAGCAGCGTGGGACAGGGTGTCGAAAAACTGTTTTTT. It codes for CASSVGQGVEKLFF. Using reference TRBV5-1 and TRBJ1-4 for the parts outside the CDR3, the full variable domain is KAGVTQTPRYLIKTRGQQVTLSCSPISGHRSVSWYQQTPGQGLQFLFEYFSETQRNKGNFPGRFSGRQFSNSRSEMNVSTLELGDSALYLCASSVGQGVEKLFFGSGTQLSVL.

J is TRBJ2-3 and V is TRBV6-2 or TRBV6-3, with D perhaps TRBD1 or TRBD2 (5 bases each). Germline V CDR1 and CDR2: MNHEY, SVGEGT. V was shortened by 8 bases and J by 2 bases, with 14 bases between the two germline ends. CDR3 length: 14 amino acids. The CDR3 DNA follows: TGTGCCAGCTCCCCCGAGGGGTCCACAGATACGCAGTATTTT. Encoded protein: CASSPEGSTDTQYF.

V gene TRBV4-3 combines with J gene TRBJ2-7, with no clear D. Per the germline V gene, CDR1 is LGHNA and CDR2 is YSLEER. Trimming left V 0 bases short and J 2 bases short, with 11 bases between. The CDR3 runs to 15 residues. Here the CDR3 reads CASSQESAETYEQYF. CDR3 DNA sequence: TGCGCCAGCAGCCAAGAATCGGCTGAGACCTACGAGCAGTACTTC.

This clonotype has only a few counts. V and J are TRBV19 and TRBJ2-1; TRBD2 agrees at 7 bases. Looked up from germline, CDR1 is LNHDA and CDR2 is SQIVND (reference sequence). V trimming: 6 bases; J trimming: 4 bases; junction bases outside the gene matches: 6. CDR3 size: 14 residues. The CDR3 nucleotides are TGTGCCAGTAGCTCGAGCGGGGCTTACAATGAGCAGTTCTTC. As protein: CASSSSGAYNEQFF.

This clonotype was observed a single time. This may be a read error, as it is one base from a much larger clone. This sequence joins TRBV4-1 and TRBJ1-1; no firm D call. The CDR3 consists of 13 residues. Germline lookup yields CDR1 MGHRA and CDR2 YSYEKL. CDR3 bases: TGCGACAGCAGCCAAGAATGGAACACTGAAGCTTTCTTT. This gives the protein CDSSQEWNTEAFF.

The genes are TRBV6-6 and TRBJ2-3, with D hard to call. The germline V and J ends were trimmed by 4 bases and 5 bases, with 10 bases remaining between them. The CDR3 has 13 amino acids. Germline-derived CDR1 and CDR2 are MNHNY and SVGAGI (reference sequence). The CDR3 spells CASSSNYLDTQYF. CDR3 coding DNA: TGTGCCAGCAGTTCGAACTACCTAGATACGCAGTATTTT.

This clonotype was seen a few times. CDR3 DNA: TGTGCCAGCAGCTCATCTACAGGGGCTGAAGGCTACACCTTC. It codes for CASSSSTGAEGYTF. The J gene is TRBJ1-2, the V gene TRBV7-2; 7 bases fit TRBD1. V was clipped by 4 bases and J by 8 bases; unmatched bases: 10. CDR1 and CDR2 (germline): SGHTA, FQGNSA. The CDR3 loop spans 14 amino acids.